This note documents a single TCR beta chain sequence. Its antigen is not known. At one end, the junction sequence differs from germline, possibly due to a read error. This sample is drawn from a study of tumor-infiltrating lymphocytes in primary liver carcinoma. Taking about 18-32 mg of unsorted bulk tissue, the authors co-extracted RNA and DNA. Notes on the study in general: A fraction of only about 8-25% of top clones appeared in all five tumor regions.

The template, about 510 ng total RNA, yielded TCR beta cDNA made with a constant-region primer. Three nested multiplex PCR rounds, a slightly modified ARM-PCR method, built the TCR beta libraries. Running around 10 cycles apiece, the first two PCR rounds relied on TRBV1-TRBV30 forward primers together with a C-beta reverse primer. One entry per CDR3 protein, called by TCRdb with MiXCR from the multiplex PCR reads. The sample has roughly 80,000 distinct CDR3 sequences, roughly 72% seen once; the top ten hold around 19%. CDR1 and CDR2 from the germline V gene are SNHLY and FYNNEI. The CDR3 is 14 residues long.

The sequencing input was liver tumor tissue from sampling region 1. Indicated subset: tumor region T1, superior pole. The source is a man in his forties with primary liver carcinoma and hepatitis B virus infection. The gene calls are TRBV2 and TRBJ2-1; no clear D. The CDR3 is CANSDCETFNEQFF. The DNA for the CDR3 is TGTGCCAACAGTGATTGCGAGACTTTCAATGAGCAGTTCTTC.